A selection of T cell receptor beta chains follows, all from one sample in a study of beta chain features in type 1 diabetes. This table comes from immunoSEQ multiplex PCR, and its TCRdb copy is limited to in-frame clones, with some not included. The table lists 150,000 or so clones, roughly a tenth of them singletons, with about 0.66% in the top ten. The sequenced material came from central memory CD4+ T cells from blood. These receptors originate from a man between 18 and 29 years old in good health. Each CDR3 is given with its conserved first and last residue. A D gene is named only where the DNA matches it firmly. Clone size, where shown, is once, few, many, or a class for clones that have expanded.

j_call d_call v_call clone_size cdr3_nt cdr3_aa
TRBJ1-1 . TRBV5-6 . TGTGCCAGCAGCTTGCTCTTTGCGTCTTTCGAAGCTTTCTTT CASSLLFASFEAFF
TRBJ2-3 . TRBV4-3 . TGCGCCAGCAGCCAAGAAGCGCGGGGTGGTGTAGATACGCAGTATTTT CASSQEARGGVDTQYF
TRBJ2-5 . TRBV15 few TGTGCCACCAGCGGGTGGACAGACCAAGAGACCCAGTACTTC CATSGWTDQETQYF
TRBJ2-1 TRBD1 TRBV7-9 . TGTGCCAGCAGCCCAACGACAGGGTCGTACAATGAGCAGTTCTTC CASSPTTGSYNEQFF
TRBJ2-1 TRBD2 TRBV6-5 many TGTGCCAGCAGTTACTCGAACAGCGGGGGATACAATGAGCAGTTCTTC CASSYSNSGGYNEQFF
TRBJ1-4 . TRBV7-8 . TGTGCCAGCAGCTTGGAGGGGTCTAATGAAAAACTGTTTTTT CASSLEGSNEKLFF
TRBJ1-6 . TRBV9 many TGTGCCAGCAGCGTGAAAGGGGTTGGTTCACCCCTCCACTTT CASSVKGVGSPLHF
TRBJ1-1 . TRBV6-5 . TGTGCCAGCAGTTCCCCATTGAACACTGAAGCTTTCTTT CASSSPLNTEAFF
TRBJ1-6 . TRBV2 few TGTGCCAGCAGTGGGGACACTAATTCACCCCTCCACTTT CASSGDTNSPLHF
TRBJ2-7 . TRBV7-8 few TGTGCCAGCAGCGCCGATGAGTCGAGGGTCGAGCAGTACTTC CASSADESRVEQYF
TRBJ2-1 TRBD2 TRBV5-4 few TGTGCCAGCACAATAGCGGCTAGCGGATCCAATGAGCAGTTCTTC CASTIAASGSNEQFF
TRBJ2-7 . TRBV25-1 few TGTGCCAGCAGGAAGGTGGGAGTGCAGTACTTC CASRKVGVQYF
TRBJ2-7 TRBD2 TRBV11-3 . TGTGCCAGCAGCTCCGGGACTAGGGGTGACGAGCAGTACTTC CASSSGTRGDEQYF
TRBJ2-2 TRBD2 TRBV18 . TGTGCCAGCTCACATTTTGGCAGCGGGGGGACCGCGAACACCGGGGAGCTGTTTTTT CASSHFGSGGTANTGELFF
TRBJ2-5 TRBD2 TRBV7-3 many TGTGCCAGCAGCTTAAGTAGCGGGGCGGTGGAGACCCAGTACTTC CASSLSSGAVETQYF
TRBJ2-1 TRBD1 TRBV4-3 few TGCGCCAGCAGCCAACGGACAGGGAGCAATGAGCAGTTCTTC CASSQRTGSNEQFF
TRBJ2-7 . TRBV21-1 . TGTGCCAGCAGCGCCCGACAGGGGTTCTACGAGCAGTACTTC CASSARQGFYEQYF
TRBJ2-1 . TRBV15 many TGTGCCACCAGCAGAGTGACAGATTACAATGAGCAGTTCTTC CATSRVTDYNEQFF
TRBJ2-7 . TRBV5-6 . TGTGCCAGCAGCTTGGGACAGGGAGGCGAGCAGTACTTC CASSLGQGGEQYF
TRBJ2-1 . TRBV7-2 . TGTGCCAGCAGCTTAGGGGGAGCTAGGCGGGACAATGAGCAGTTCTTC CASSLGGARRDNEQFF
TRBJ2-1 TRBD2 TRBV11-3 . TGTGCCAGCAGCTTAGACAGCGGGAGGAACAATGAGCAGTTCTTC CASSLDSGRNNEQFF
TRBJ2-3 TRBD2 TRBV5-1 few TGCGCCAGCAGCCCGGGACTATTCACAGATACGCAGTATTTT CASSPGLFTDTQYF
TRBJ2-3 . TRBV6-1 few TGTGCCAGCACAATACAGGGAGGGAGGACAGATACGCAGTATTTT CASTIQGGRTDTQYF
TRBJ2-7 . TRBV6-6 . TGTGCCAGCAGGAATCCGACTAGTCGCTACGAGCAGTACTTC CASRNPTSRYEQYF
TRBJ2-3 . TRBV5-4 . TGTGCCAGCAGCCCTGACTACTCGAACACAGATACGCAGTATTTT CASSPDYSNTDTQYF
TRBJ1-2 TRBD1 TRBV6-5 . TGTGCCAGCAGTCGTGAGACAGGGATTGGCTACACCTTC CASSRETGIGYTF
TRBJ2-5 . TRBV11-2 . TGTGCCAGCAGCTTATCCCGGACTGTCGGAACTCAAGAGACCCAGTACTTC CASSLSRTVGTQETQYF
TRBJ2-5 . TRBV5-4 . TGTGCCAGCAGCTTGATGACAGTTACCCAAGAGACCCAGTACTTC CASSLMTVTQETQYF
TRBJ2-1 . TRBV21-1 few TGTGCCAGCAGCAAGGCGGGATTTCCCTACAATGAGCAGTTCTTC CASSKAGFPYNEQFF
TRBJ1-6 . TRBV7-3 few TGTGCCAGCAGCTTAAGTTATGGCAGTAATTCACCCCTCCACTTT CASSLSYGSNSPLHF